The 31 T cell receptor beta chains reported below all come from one sample, sequenced in a study of blood T cell repertoires in COVID-19. Sequencing used immunoSEQ multiplex PCR; TCRdb keeps in-frame clones, though not all of them. Of roughly 95,000 clones in the sample, around 80% were seen once. Sequenced input: peripheral blood. The receptors originated from a man in his sixties with acute or convalescent COVID-19.

The rearrangement joins TRBV5-5 to TRBJ2-7; 7 nucleotides line up with TRBD1. Germline values: CDR1 SGHKS, CDR2 YYEKEE (reference sequence). The CDR3 sequence is 14 residues long. The V and J ends lost 5 bases and 2 bases, in that order; junction bases with no gene match: 7. The CDR3 is CASRPQGVAYEQYF. CDR3 in DNA: TGTGCCAGCAGACCCCAGGGGGTAGCCTACGAGCAGTACTTC.

This clone came up a few times. This sequence joins TRBV24-1 and TRBJ2-1; 9 bases fit TRBD2. The CDR3 loop spans 15 amino acids. Germline CDR1 KGHDR, CDR2 SFDVKD. With V trimmed by 7 bases and J by 7 bases, 10 bases remained unmatched. The CDR3 DNA reads as TGTGCCACCAGCCGAGAGGCGGGAGGGAAAAATGAGCAGTTCTTC. Translation: CATSREAGGKNEQFF.

This chain uses TRBV7-8 with TRBJ2-2; 11 bases agree with TRBD1. The CDR3 loop spans 17 amino acids. With 1 base clipped from V and 4 bases from J, the junction kept 5 bases outside the gene matches. Per germline, CDR1 SGHVS and CDR2 FQNEAQ. The CDR3 here is CASSLVGGTGGTGELFF. CDR3 nucleotides: TGTGCCAGCAGCTTAGTTGGGGGGACAGGGGGCACCGGGGAGCTGTTTTTT.

This clone was seen only once. The chain is built from TRBV2 and TRBJ1-5; D might be TRBD1 (6 bases). Germline values: CDR1 SNHLY, CDR2 FYNNEI. This CDR3 is built from 13 residues. Trimming left V 8 bases short and J 4 bases short, with 12 bases between. The CDR3 DNA follows: TGTGCCAGCGTCCGGGACATTAATCAGCCCCAGCATTTT. This gives the protein CASVRDINQPQHF.

CDR3 loop: CASSIGGLPNQPQHF. The DNA of the CDR3 is TGTGCCAGTAGTATAGGGGGCCTCCCCAATCAGCCCCAGCATTTT. The genes are TRBV19 and TRBJ1-5; D is perhaps TRBD1 (5 bases). Deletions cut 1 base from V and 3 bases from J, with 10 bases between. Per the germline V gene, CDR1 is LNHDA and CDR2 is SQIVND (reference sequence). This CDR3 has 15 amino acids.

This clone was seen a handful of times. The V and J genes are TRBV7-9 and TRBJ1-5; no firm D call. Germline V gives CDR1 SEHNR, CDR2 FQNEAQ (reference sequence). This CDR3 region has 16 residues. V gave up 1 base and J gave up 2 bases, with 12 bases separating them. The CDR3: CASSLDGDARNQPQHF. CDR3 nucleotide sequence: TGTGCCAGCAGCTTAGACGGGGATGCCCGCAATCAGCCCCAGCATTTT.

CDR3 protein: CASSSRTSGRINEQFF. Written as DNA, the CDR3 is TGTGCCAGCAGTTCCAGGACTAGCGGGAGGATCAATGAGCAGTTCTTC. The chain uses TRBV5-4 and TRBJ2-1, with TRBD2 matching 14 bases. This CDR3 is built from 16 residues. From germline, CDR1 is SGHNT and CDR2 YYREEE (reference sequence). After removal of 5 bases from V and 6 bases from J, the junction contained 7 bases not matched to a gene.

The chain carries TRBV14 and TRBJ2-3; TRBD1 might be the D (5 bases). The CDR3 totals 16 residues. The germline gives CDR1 SGHDN, CDR2 FVKESK. V was trimmed by 4 bases and J by 0 bases, leaving 14 bases between them. DNA for the CDR3: TGTGCCAGCAGCCCCTTAATGGACATAAGCACAGATACGCAGTATTTT. As protein: CASSPLMDISTDTQYF.

The chain is built from TRBV9 and TRBJ1-2; TRBD1 agrees at 7 bases. The CDR3 sequence is 15 residues long. The V and J ends lost 3 bases and 6 bases, in that order; junction bases with no gene match: 11. Germline CDR1 and CDR2: SGDLS and YYNGEE. CDR3 sequence: CASSADTTGLDGYTF. The CDR3 nucleotides are TGTGCCAGCAGCGCCGACACGACAGGGTTGGATGGCTACACCTTC.

The J gene is TRBJ2-7, the V gene TRBV28, with D uncertain. CDR1 is MDHEN, CDR2 SYDVKM, per germline. There are 11 residues in the CDR3. The V end lost 6 bases, the J end lost 4 bases, and 7 bases lay between the germline ends. This chain's CDR3 is CASSPRYEQYF. In nucleotides, the CDR3 is TGTGCCAGCAGCCCCCGGTACGAGCAGTACTTC. The variable domain in full, with the rest retrieved from reference TRBV28 and TRBJ2-7, is DVKVTQSSRYLVKRTGEKVFLECVQDMDHENMFWYRQDPGLGLRLIYFSYDVKMKEKGDIPEGYSVSREKKERFSLILESASTNQTSMYLCASSPRYEQYFGPGTRLTVT.

This chain connects TRBV7-9 to TRBJ2-7; TRBD1 matches 10 bases. V dropped 3 bases and J dropped 3; count of bases not matched to a gene: 2. The germline V gene encodes CDR1 SEHNR and CDR2 FQNEAQ (reference sequence). The CDR3 is made up of 14 amino acids. Here the CDR3 DNA reads TGTGCCAGCAGCTTGACAGGGGGCGGCTACGAGCAGTACGTC. Its translation is CASSLTGGGYEQYV.

V and J are TRBV7-2 and TRBJ2-1; D not resolved. CDR1 SGHTA and CDR2 FQGNSA come from the germline V gene. V dropped 5 bases and J dropped 0 bases, with 14 bases sitting between them. The CDR3 has 16 residues. The CDR3 DNA is TGTGCCAGCAGCCCGTCGAGGCTTAGCTCCTACAATGAGCAGTTCTTC. Its translation is CASSPSRLSSYNEQFF.

This rearrangement joins TRBV10-3 to TRBJ2-1; D remains unclear. Trimming shortened V by 2 bases and J by 5 bases, and 10 bases separated the two germline ends. This CDR3 comprises 14 residues. Germline CDR1 is ENHRY and CDR2 is SYGVKD. The CDR3 DNA reads TGTGCCATCAGTGAGGGAGCGTATAACAATGAGCAGTTCTTC. It is translated as CAISEGAYNNEQFF.

CDR3 amino acids: CASSIQGSVEKLFF. The CDR3 DNA reads as TGTGCCAGTAGTATCCAGGGGAGTGTGGAAAAACTGTTTTTT. The J gene is TRBJ1-4, the V gene TRBV19; D may be TRBD1 (6 bases). V gave up 3 bases and J gave up 8 bases, with 13 bases separating them. This CDR3 has 14 amino acids. Germline CDR1 is LNHDA and CDR2 is SQIVND (reference sequence).

The chain uses TRBV2 and TRBJ1-4; 8 positions match TRBD1. V trimming: 6 bases; J trimming: 7 bases; junction bases outside the gene matches: 4. CDR3 length: 13 residues. Germline values: CDR1 SNHLY, CDR2 FYNNEI. The CDR3 loop is CASRTGVGEKLFF. As DNA, the CDR3 is TGTGCCAGCAGGACAGGGGTTGGTGAAAAACTGTTTTTT.

This chain links TRBV27 with TRBJ1-1; D gene uncertain. V gave up 5 bases and J gave up 5 bases, with 15 bases separating them. This CDR3 comprises 14 residues. Germline values: CDR1 MNHEY, CDR2 SMNVEV (reference sequence). The CDR3 region is CASSLGPLGTEAFF. The CDR3 region has the DNA TGTGCCAGCAGTCTTGGTCCCCTAGGAACTGAAGCTTTCTTT.

Only a few counts were recorded for this clone. This chain joins TRBV5-6 and TRBJ1-2, with D possibly TRBD1 on 5 matching bases. The CDR3 is 13 residues long. Germline V gene data show CDR1 as SGHDT and CDR2 as YYEEEE. The V and J ends lost 4 bases and 4 bases respectively, with 11 bases between them. CDR3 nucleotides: TGTGCCAGCAGCGGCAGGGCGACCTATGGCTACACCTTC. Amino acid sequence: CASSGRATYGYTF.

The chain employs TRBV16 and TRBJ2-7; possibly TRBD1 for D (5 bases). CDR1 KGHSY and CDR2 FQNENV come from the germline V gene. V lost 3 bases and J 6 bases, leaving 12 bases between the germline ends. The CDR3 spans 13 residues. Here the CDR3 reads CASSQTTVSEQYV. DNA for the CDR3: TGTGCCAGCAGCCAGACGACAGTCTCCGAGCAGTACGTC.

The chain has TRBV11-1 and TRBJ2-3; possible D gene TRBD1, 6 bases. The CDR3 contains 14 residues. Germline V lookup: CDR1 SGHAT, CDR2 FQDESV (reference sequence). Trimming cost V 5 bases and J 2 bases, with 11 bases left between them. DNA for the CDR3: TGTGCCAGCAGCCGACAGGAACACACAGATACGCAGTATTTT. Its translation: CASSRQEHTDTQYF. The variable domain in full, with the rest retrieved from reference TRBV11-1 and TRBJ2-3, is EAEVAQSPRYKITEKSQAVAFWCDPISGHATLYWYRQILGQGPELLVQFQDESVVDDSQLPKDRFSAERLKGVDSTLKIQPAELGDSAMYLCASSRQEHTDTQYFGPGTRLTVL.

The sample holds a few counts of this clone. The J gene is TRBJ1-1, the V gene TRBV27; 7 positions match TRBD1. Germline V gene data show CDR1 as MNHEY and CDR2 as SMNVEV (reference sequence). J gave up 5 bases and V 2 bases, and 17 bases lay outside the gene matches. This CDR3 has 18 residues. This CDR3 reads CASSLEGVTEGARTEAFF. CDR3 DNA sequence: TGTGCCAGCAGTTTAGAGGGGGTTACAGAGGGGGCTAGGACTGAAGCTTTCTTT.

The gene calls are TRBV6-1 and TRBJ1-5, with D possibly matching TRBD1 (5 bases). The germline gives CDR1 MNHNS, CDR2 SASEGT. The CDR3 spans 17 residues. Trimming stripped 3 bases from V and 4 bases from J, with 19 bases between. CDR3 loop: CASSERTGGILNQPQHF. The CDR3 region has the DNA TGTGCCAGCAGTGAGAGAACGGGGGGAATCTTAAATCAGCCCCAGCATTTT.

This chain uses TRBV2 with TRBJ1-1; TRBD1 is a possible D gene (5 bases). The V end was cut by 8 bases, the J end by 5 bases, with 21 bases between. The length of the CDR3 is 15 residues. Germline assignment: CDR1 SNHLY and CDR2 FYNNEI. The CDR3 spells CASLLGTGVLTEAFF. For the CDR3, the DNA is TGTGCCAGCCTCTTAGGGACGGGAGTTCTGACTGAAGCTTTCTTT.

This chain joins TRBV20-1 and TRBJ2-5; D may be TRBD2 (6 bases). V shed 3 bases and J shed 5 bases, with 7 bases lying between them. The CDR3 covers 11 residues. From germline, CDR1 is DFQATT and CDR2 SNEGSKA (reference sequence). CDR3 region: CSARLAETQYF. CDR3 nucleotide sequence: TGCAGTGCTAGGCTAGCGGAGACCCAGTACTTC.

The chain carries TRBV7-8 and TRBJ1-1; D is perhaps TRBD1 (5 bases). CDR1 is SGHVS and CDR2 is FQNEAQ in the germline V gene. The CDR3 sequence is 13 residues long. Trimming removed 0 bases from V and 7 bases from J, with 9 bases in between. CDR3 in amino acids: CASSLAGAVEAFF. The DNA of the CDR3 is TGTGCCAGCAGCTTAGCAGGGGCAGTTGAAGCTTTCTTT.

The chain links TRBV27 to TRBJ2-1; 14 bases agree with TRBD2. The CDR3 length is 17 residues. The ends lost 5 bases at V and 9 bases at J; junction bases unmatched: 12. CDR1 and CDR2 (germline): MNHEY, SMNVEV (reference sequence). CDR3 coding DNA: TGTGCCAGCAGTCTACGACTAGCGGGAGGGCCTGTACGTGAGCAGTTCTTC. It specifies CASSLRLAGGPVREQFF.

This clone was observed many times. CDR3 protein: CASSVWREVKNIQYF. The CDR3 DNA follows: TGTGCCAGCAGCGTATGGCGGGAGGTCAAAAACATTCAGTACTTC. The chain joins TRBV9 to TRBJ2-4; TRBD2 matches at 8 bases. V shed 1 base, J shed 3 bases, and the junction held 3 bases outside the gene matches. This CDR3 comprises 15 residues. In germline, CDR1 is SGDLS, CDR2 YYNGEE.

The chain uses TRBV12-5 and TRBJ1-2; TRBD1 is a possible D gene (5 bases). CDR3 length: 12 amino acids. Trimming removed 6 bases at V and 4 bases at J, with 9 bases between. The V gene's germline CDR1 is LGHNT and CDR2 FRNRAP. The CDR3 sequence: CASGYDSYGYTF. CDR3 sequence (DNA): TGTGCTAGTGGCTACGACAGCTATGGCTACACCTTC.

The CDR3 is CASSLGQGVAETQYF. Written as DNA, the CDR3 is TGTGCCAGCAGTTTAGGACAGGGAGTAGCTGAGACCCAGTACTTC. The J gene is TRBJ2-5, the V gene TRBV27; 8 bases are a match to TRBD1. The CDR3 consists of 15 residues. Germline CDR1 reads MNHEY; CDR2 reads SMNVEV (reference sequence). The ends lost 2 bases at V and 5 bases at J; junction bases unmatched: 7.

V usage is TRBV6-5 and J usage is TRBJ2-7; 8 bases align to TRBD1. V trimming: 8 bases; J trimming: 3 bases; junction bases outside the gene matches: 3. The CDR3 runs to 12 residues. The V gene's germline CDR1 is MNHEY and CDR2 SVGAGI. CDR3 region: CASEGQGYEQYF. The CDR3 region has the DNA TGTGCCAGCGAAGGACAGGGCTACGAGCAGTACTTC.

J is TRBJ1-1 and V is TRBV18, with no clear D. CDR1 is KGHSH, CDR2 LQKENI, per germline. V was pared by 0 bases and J by 4 bases, with 18 bases between. The CDR3 extends over 17 amino acids. CDR3 coding DNA: TGTGCCAGCTCACCACCGAGTCAGTCCGGAGGTGGCACTGAAGCTTTCTTT. It translates to CASSPPSQSGGGTEAFF.

This clone was detected once. Here the CDR3 reads CASLRTGSSGANVLTF. CDR3 in DNA: TGTGCCAGTTTAAGGACAGGGAGCTCTGGGGCCAACGTCCTGACTTTC. This chain joins TRBV18 and TRBJ2-6, with TRBD1 identical over 8 bases. CDR3 length equals 16 residues. Germline V gives CDR1 KGHSH, CDR2 LQKENI. J lost 0 bases, V lost 9 bases, and 7 bases had no gene match.